The next 9 T cell receptor beta chains were all read from a single sample in a study of neurological immune-mediated disorders. Via MiXCR, TCRdb re-called the 5' RACE reads, giving one row per CDR3 protein. Of 50,000 or so distinct CDR3 sequences listed, more than 9.5% were seen once; the top ten hold 1.5% to 2%. The sequencing input was PBMCs. These receptors all stem from a man aged 55 to 69 in good health.

The sample holds many counts of this clonotype. The J gene is TRBJ2-3, the V gene TRBV20-1; 14 bases match TRBD2. Germline values: CDR1 DFQATT, CDR2 SNEGSKA (reference sequence). V lost 1 base and J lost 5; bases outside the gene matches: 14. CDR3 length equals 19 residues. The DNA for the CDR3 is TGCAGTGCTAGAGCCCCCCCGGGACTAGCGGGGGCCCTCGGAGATACGCAGTATTTT. Amino acid sequence: CSARAPPGLAGALGDTQYF.

This clonotype was found many times. The gene calls are TRBV20-1 and TRBJ2-1, with TRBD2 matching over 11 bases. The V segment lost 2 bases and the J segment 11 bases; nucleotides outside the gene matches: 8. Germline CDR1 DFQATT, CDR2 SNEGSKA (reference sequence). The CDR3 extends over 14 amino acids. The CDR3 DNA reads as TGCAGTGCTAGAATTAGCGGGGGGGCCATCAAGCAGTTCTTC. The encoded protein is CSARISGGAIKQFF.

This clonotype occurred a few times. The chain employs TRBV19 and TRBJ2-5, with D perhaps matching TRBD1 or TRBD2 (6 bases each). Deletions cut 7 bases from V and 5 bases from J, with 17 bases between. CDR1 is LNHDA and CDR2 is SQIVND in the germline V gene (reference sequence). The CDR3 runs 14 residues. The CDR3 coding sequence is TGTGCCAGTAATGGGAACGGGGGCGCGGAGACCCAGTACTTC. Its protein product is CASNGNGGAETQYF. Combining the CDR3 with reference TRBV19 and TRBJ2-5 gives the whole variable domain DGGITQSPKYLFRKEGQNVTLSCEQNLNHDAMYWYRQDPGQGLRLIYYSQIVNDFQKGDIAEGYSVSREKKESFPLTVTSAQKNPTAFYLCASNGNGGAETQYFGPGTRLLVL.

The chain joins TRBV7-2 to TRBJ2-7, with D uncertain. This CDR3 is built from 14 residues. The germline V and J ends were trimmed by 4 bases and 4 bases, with 14 bases remaining between them. Germline V gene sequence: CDR1 SGHTA, CDR2 FQGNSA. The CDR3 DNA is TGTGCCAGCAGCTCTGCCGGGTCTAGGTACGAGCAGTACTTC. Its translation is CASSSAGSRYEQYF.

This clonotype occurred many times. This chain links TRBV20-1 with TRBJ1-2; TRBD1 matches 8 bases. V shed 6 bases and J 3 bases; nucleotides not matched to a gene: 9. The CDR3 has 14 residues. Germline V gene data show CDR1 as DFQATT and CDR2 as SNEGSKA (reference sequence). As DNA, the CDR3 is TGCAGTGCAACAGCAGGGGGCGCGTACTATGGCTACACCTTC. It yields the protein CSATAGGAYYGYTF.

This clonotype was recorded many times. The J gene is TRBJ1-1, the V gene TRBV6-1; unclear D gene. CDR3 length: 14 amino acids. Trimming left V 2 bases short and J 1 base short, with 8 bases between. CDR1 MNHNS and CDR2 SASEGT come from the germline V gene. The CDR3 coding sequence is TGTGCCAGCAGTGAATGGTATGAGAACACTGAAGCTTTCTTT. Translation gives CASSEWYENTEAFF.

This clonotype was recorded many times. The J gene is TRBJ2-3, the V gene TRBV7-2; 10 positions agree with TRBD1. Germline trimming cut 5 bases from V and 3 bases from J; bases unmatched to any gene: 5. The CDR3 length is 15 residues. The germline gives CDR1 SGHTA, CDR2 FQGNSA. CDR3 nucleotides: TGTGCCAGCAGCATGGGACAGGGGAGAACAGATACGCAGTATTTT. Protein sequence: CASSMGQGRTDTQYF.

This clonotype was picked up many times. This chain connects TRBV9 to TRBJ2-7, with D perhaps assigned TRBD1 or TRBD2 (5 bases each). Trimming removed 2 bases at V and 5 bases at J, with 14 bases between. Germline assignment: CDR1 SGDLS and CDR2 YYNGEE. This CDR3 has 14 amino acids. CDR3 nucleotide sequence: TGTGCCAGCAGCGTCTTTGGGGGTCCTGACGAGCAGTACTTC. Its protein is CASSVFGGPDEQYF.

The genes are TRBV20-1 and TRBJ1-1; no clear D. Trimming shortened V by 6 bases and J by 10 bases, and 21 bases separated the two germline ends. This CDR3 spans 13 amino acids. Germline V gene sequence: CDR1 DFQATT, CDR2 SNEGSKA (reference sequence). The CDR3: CSAFYDPTLGAFF. The CDR3 DNA reads TGCAGTGCCTTTTACGACCCGACCCTTGGAGCTTTCTTT.